This T cell receptor (beta chain) was identified in a study of T cells in Graves' hyperthyroidism and ophthalmopathy. For this clonotype: Its antigen remains unknown.

Study results and limitations: Patients with ophthalmopathy were separated from those with stable hyperthyroidism by a 13 V-J model. Peripheral blood also featured most of the thyroid clonotypes expanded above 0.001.

RNA transcripts yielded amplified TCR beta CDR3 regions. An initial round of RT-PCR targeting the TCR CDR3 relied on the HTBI primer set. Each CDR3 protein is one row after TCRdb ran MiXCR on the multiplex PCR reads. The sample has roughly 570,000 distinct CDR3 sequences; under 60% are singletons. There are 16 residues in the CDR3. The V gene lost 7 bases and the J gene lost 7 bases, with 23 bases spanning the gap. Germline CDR1 reads ENHRY; CDR2 reads SYGVKD. Sequenced material: peripheral blood or thyroid tissue (not recorded which). The rearrangement links TRBV10-3 to TRBJ1-3, with D possibly being TRBD1 (5 bases). The clonotype comes from a woman aged 18 to 35 with Graves' hyperthyroidism. The CDR3 DNA reads as TGTGCCATCAAGCCTGGAGGGGCTAGCGGGACGAACACCATATATTTT. It codes for CAIKPGGASGTNTIYF.